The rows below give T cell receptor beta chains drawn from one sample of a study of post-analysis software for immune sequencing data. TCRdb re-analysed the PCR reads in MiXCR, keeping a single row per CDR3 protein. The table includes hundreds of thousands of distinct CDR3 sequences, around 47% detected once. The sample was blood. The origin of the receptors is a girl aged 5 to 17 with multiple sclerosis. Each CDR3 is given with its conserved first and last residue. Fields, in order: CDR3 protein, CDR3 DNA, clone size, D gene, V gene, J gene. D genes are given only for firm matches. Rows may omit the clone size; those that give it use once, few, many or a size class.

CDR3 protein: CASSLIPWGQTGLEYEQYF
CDR3 DNA: TGTGCCAGCAGTTTAATTCCCTGGGGCCAGACAGGGTTAGAATACGAGCAGTACTTC
clone size: .
D gene: TRBD1
V gene: TRBV12-3/TRBV12-4
J gene: TRBJ2-7

CDR3 protein: CASRLQGIVDEQFF
CDR3 DNA: TGCGCCAGCAGGCTCCAAGGGATAGTCGATGAGCAGTTCTTC
clone size: .
D gene: .
V gene: TRBV5-1
J gene: TRBJ2-1

CDR3 protein: CASSFKTSGVNEQFF
CDR3 DNA: TGTGCCAGCAGCTTTAAGACTAGCGGGGTCAATGAGCAGTTCTTC
clone size: few
D gene: TRBD2
V gene: TRBV5-4
J gene: TRBJ2-1

CDR3 protein: CASSFLAGSAYNEQFF
CDR3 DNA: TGTGCCAGCAGTTTCTTAGCGGGGTCAGCCTACAATGAGCAGTTCTTC
clone size: .
D gene: TRBD2
V gene: TRBV12-3/TRBV12-4
J gene: TRBJ2-1

CDR3 protein: CASSTTPRAGQETQYF
CDR3 DNA: TGTGCCAGCAGTACCACTCCCCGGGCAGGGCAAGAGACCCAGTACTTC
clone size: .
D gene: .
V gene: TRBV12-3/TRBV12-4
J gene: TRBJ2-5

CDR3 protein: CASSNLERQETQYF
CDR3 DNA: TGTGCCAGCAGCAATCTTGAACGCCAAGAGACCCAGTACTTC
clone size: few
D gene: .
V gene: TRBV3-1
J gene: TRBJ2-5

CDR3 protein: CASSLGHTGPTYNEQFF
CDR3 DNA: TGTGCCAGCAGCTTAGGCCATACAGGGCCTACCTACAATGAGCAGTTCTTC
clone size: .
D gene: .
V gene: TRBV13
J gene: TRBJ2-1

CDR3 protein: CASSLGGGSTFF
CDR3 DNA: TGTGCCAGCAGTTTAGGGGGCGGGAGCACGTTCTTC
clone size: few
D gene: TRBD2
V gene: TRBV12-3/TRBV12-4
J gene: TRBJ2-1

CDR3 protein: CASSQFPAGTGEGTDTQYF
CDR3 DNA: TGCGCCAGCAGCCAGTTCCCGGCCGGGACAGGGGAAGGCACAGATACGCAGTATTTT
clone size: once
D gene: TRBD1
V gene: TRBV4-1
J gene: TRBJ2-3

CDR3 protein: CAISPRDRDTGELFF
CDR3 DNA: TGTGCCATCAGTCCCCGGGACAGGGATACCGGGGAGCTGTTTTTT
clone size: few
D gene: TRBD1
V gene: TRBV10-3
J gene: TRBJ2-2

CDR3 protein: CASSPSRQGQHSGANVLTF
CDR3 DNA: TGTGCCAGCAGCCCGTCTCGGCAGGGACAGCACTCTGGGGCCAACGTCCTGACTTTC
clone size: .
D gene: TRBD1
V gene: TRBV7-9
J gene: TRBJ2-6

CDR3 protein: CASSPLGNSPLHF
CDR3 DNA: TGTGCCAGCAGCCCTCTGGGTAATTCACCCCTCCACTTT
clone size: .
D gene: .
V gene: TRBV12-3/TRBV12-4
J gene: TRBJ1-6

CDR3 protein: CASSFPPGRVWGTDTQYF
CDR3 DNA: TGTGCCAGCAGCTTCCCCCCGGGGAGGGTATGGGGCACAGATACGCAGTATTTT
clone size: many
D gene: TRBD2
V gene: TRBV7-2
J gene: TRBJ2-3

CDR3 protein: CASSQEGSGASVLTF
CDR3 DNA: TGCGCCAGCAGCCAAGAGGGTTCTGGGGCCAGCGTCCTGACTTTC
clone size: once
D gene: .
V gene: TRBV4-1
J gene: TRBJ2-6

CDR3 protein: CASSQDPAKTDTQYF
CDR3 DNA: TGTGCCAGCAGCCAAGATCCAGCAAAGACAGATACGCAGTATTTT
clone size: .
D gene: .
V gene: TRBV3-1
J gene: TRBJ2-3

CDR3 protein: CASSEVQDTQYF
CDR3 DNA: TGTGCCAGCAGTGAAGTCCAGGATACGCAGTATTTT
clone size: .
D gene: .
V gene: TRBV6-1
J gene: TRBJ2-3

CDR3 protein: CSAATPGLIPFF
CDR3 DNA: TGCAGTGCTGCGACACCGGGACTGATTCCGTTCTTC
clone size: .
D gene: .
V gene: TRBV20-1
J gene: TRBJ2-1

CDR3 protein: CASSSWGEDRANYGYTF
CDR3 DNA: TGTGCCAGCAGCAGCTGGGGGGAGGACAGAGCTAACTATGGCTACACCTTC
clone size: few
D gene: .
V gene: TRBV13
J gene: TRBJ1-2

CDR3 protein: CASSFNTEAFF
CDR3 DNA: TGTGCCAGCAGCTTTAACACTGAAGCTTTCTTT
clone size: many
D gene: .
V gene: TRBV12-3/TRBV12-4
J gene: TRBJ1-1

CDR3 protein: CASALAREEYF
CDR3 DNA: TGTGCCAGCGCCCTGGCGAGGGAGGAGTACTTC
clone size: .
D gene: .
V gene: TRBV6-6
J gene: TRBJ2-5

CDR3 protein: CASSLGRQGSTEAFF
CDR3 DNA: TGTGCCAGCAGCTTAGGGAGGCAGGGATCCACTGAAGCTTTCTTT
clone size: .
D gene: .
V gene: TRBV7-6
J gene: TRBJ1-1

CDR3 protein: CASSHRGRIQETQYF
CDR3 DNA: TGTGCCAGCAGCCACCGCGGACGGATCCAAGAGACCCAGTACTTC
clone size: .
D gene: .
V gene: TRBV3-1
J gene: TRBJ2-5

CDR3 protein: CASRDDSSTDTQYF
CDR3 DNA: TGTGCCAGCAGAGACGACAGTTCGACAGATACGCAGTATTTT
clone size: .
D gene: .
V gene: TRBV12-3/TRBV12-4
J gene: TRBJ2-3

CDR3 protein: CASSLTPGTADEKLFF
CDR3 DNA: TGCGCCAGCAGCTTGACCCCCGGGACAGCGGATGAAAAACTGTTTTTT
clone size: few
D gene: TRBD1
V gene: TRBV5-1
J gene: TRBJ1-4

CDR3 protein: CASSVRANTEAFF
CDR3 DNA: TGTGCCAGCTCGGTCAGGGCGAACACTGAAGCTTTCTTT
clone size: once
D gene: .
V gene: TRBV6-1
J gene: TRBJ1-1

CDR3 protein: CASSLAGREKLFF
CDR3 DNA: TGTGCCAGCAGCTTAGCCGGGCGAGAAAAACTGTTTTTT
clone size: .
D gene: .
V gene: TRBV7-2
J gene: TRBJ1-4

CDR3 protein: CASSEDYHEQYF
CDR3 DNA: TGTGCCAGCAGTGAGGACTATCACGAGCAGTACTTC
clone size: .
D gene: .
V gene: TRBV2
J gene: TRBJ2-7

CDR3 protein: CSVAGTEVKDTQYF
CDR3 DNA: TGCAGCGTTGCCGGGACCGAGGTCAAAGATACGCAGTATTTT
clone size: many
D gene: .
V gene: TRBV29-1
J gene: TRBJ2-3

CDR3 protein: CASSLRGGDEQYF
CDR3 DNA: TGCGCCAGCAGCTTGCGAGGGGGCGACGAGCAGTACTTC
clone size: .
D gene: TRBD1
V gene: TRBV5-1
J gene: TRBJ2-7

CDR3 protein: CASSTPYVTQYF
CDR3 DNA: TGTGCCAGCAGCACCCCCTACGTTACGCAGTATTTT
clone size: .
D gene: .
V gene: TRBV12-3/TRBV12-4
J gene: TRBJ2-3

CDR3 protein: CATSDFTDNEQFF
CDR3 DNA: TGTGCCACCAGTGATTTCACAGACAATGAGCAGTTCTTC
clone size: .
D gene: .
V gene: TRBV24-1
J gene: TRBJ2-1

CDR3 protein: CASSLRETLYNEQFF
CDR3 DNA: TGTGCCAGCAGCTTGAGGGAAACCCTCTACAATGAGCAGTTCTTC
clone size: few
D gene: .
V gene: TRBV5-5
J gene: TRBJ2-1

CDR3 protein: CASSQTGRRYNEQFF
CDR3 DNA: TGTGCCAGCAGCCAAACAGGGAGGAGGTACAATGAGCAGTTCTTC
clone size: .
D gene: .
V gene: TRBV12-3/TRBV12-4
J gene: TRBJ2-1

CDR3 protein: CASSPKGTVSTTGSYEQYF
CDR3 DNA: TGCGCCAGCAGCCCCAAAGGGACAGTCTCTACCACAGGCTCCTACGAGCAGTACTTC
clone size: .
D gene: TRBD1
V gene: TRBV5-1
J gene: TRBJ2-7

CDR3 protein: CASRPALTGVPYGYTF
CDR3 DNA: TGTGCCAGCAGACCAGCCCTGACAGGGGTCCCTTATGGCTACACCTTC
clone size: .
D gene: TRBD1
V gene: TRBV4-2
J gene: TRBJ1-2

CDR3 protein: CASSSGAGSTDTQYF
CDR3 DNA: TGTGCCAGCTCCTCCGGGGCAGGGAGCACAGATACGCAGTATTTT
clone size: .
D gene: .
V gene: TRBV2
J gene: TRBJ2-3

CDR3 protein: CASSLTLVPSEQYF
CDR3 DNA: TGTGCCAGCAGCTTGACATTGGTCCCCTCCGAGCAGTACTTC
clone size: .
D gene: .
V gene: TRBV5-4
J gene: TRBJ2-7

CDR3 protein: CASSPEEQGSYNEQFF
CDR3 DNA: TGCGCCAGCAGCCCGGAGGAACAGGGCTCCTACAATGAGCAGTTCTTC
clone size: few
D gene: .
V gene: TRBV5-1
J gene: TRBJ2-1

CDR3 protein: CASSLLIGGQGISGYGYTF
CDR3 DNA: TGTGCCAGCAGTTTATTAATAGGGGGACAGGGGATTTCCGGCTATGGCTACACCTTC
clone size: .
D gene: TRBD1
V gene: TRBV12-3/TRBV12-4
J gene: TRBJ1-2

CDR3 protein: CASSLGTRGAKNIQYF
CDR3 DNA: TGTGCCAGCAGCCTCGGGACCAGGGGAGCCAAAAACATTCAGTACTTC
clone size: .
D gene: .
V gene: TRBV12-3/TRBV12-4
J gene: TRBJ2-4

CDR3 protein: CASSRLRTGELFF
CDR3 DNA: TGTGCCAGCAGCCGTCTAAGGACCGGGGAGCTGTTTTTT
clone size: .
D gene: .
V gene: TRBV11-2
J gene: TRBJ2-2

CDR3 protein: CASSYGAGTSGRSNEQFF
CDR3 DNA: TGTGCCAGCAGTTACGGGGCAGGGACTAGCGGGAGAAGCAATGAGCAGTTCTTC
clone size: few
D gene: TRBD2
V gene: TRBV6-9
J gene: TRBJ2-1

CDR3 protein: CASSSSRQGALFGYTF
CDR3 DNA: TGCGCCAGCAGCTCCTCGCGGCAGGGGGCTTTGTTTGGCTACACCTTC
clone size: .
D gene: TRBD1
V gene: TRBV5-1
J gene: TRBJ1-2

CDR3 protein: CASSQVMREETQYF
CDR3 DNA: TGTGCCAGCAGCCAAGTGATGCGAGAAGAGACCCAGTACTTC
clone size: .
D gene: .
V gene: TRBV4-2
J gene: TRBJ2-5

CDR3 protein: CASRVTLAGAFNEQYF
CDR3 DNA: TGTGCCAGCCGAGTTACGTTGGCGGGAGCCTTTAACGAGCAGTACTTC
clone size: .
D gene: TRBD2
V gene: TRBV6-5
J gene: TRBJ2-7